The clone carrying this T cell receptor (beta chain) was counted only a few times. The target antigen is unknown. The data derive from a study of CD8+ T cells in alopecia areata. Study-wide background: The study gave treated patients oral tofacitinib at 5 to 10 mg twice daily. Treated patients were scored for severity by percent of scalp affected.

cDNA serving as the sequencing template came from extracted, reverse transcribed RNA. The repertoire was sequenced with immunoSEQ multiplex PCR; TCRdb's copy has only in-frame clones and lacks some. The sample has about 190,000 clones; 45% to 65% are singletons. Trimming took off 0 bases at V and 2 bases at J, with 9 bases between the two ends. Germline V CDR1 and CDR2: SGHTA, FQGNSA. CDR3 length: 15 residues. The treatment: oral pan-JAK inhibitor, 5-10 mg twice daily. Sorting from PBMCs produced CD4+ and CD8+ T cells. Notes on the study in general: In lesional scalp, particularly from alopecia totalis/universalis, clonality was higher than in normal scalp.

The chain employs TRBV7-2 and TRBJ2-3; D gene ambiguous. This clonotype originated in a human donor with alopecia areata. The sample was CD4+ T cells sorted from blood, taken at week 4, from a patient treated with tofacitinib. CDR3 loop: CASSLAWPLTDTQYF. As DNA, the CDR3 is TGTGCCAGCAGCTTAGCGTGGCCCCTCACAGATACGCAGTATTTT.